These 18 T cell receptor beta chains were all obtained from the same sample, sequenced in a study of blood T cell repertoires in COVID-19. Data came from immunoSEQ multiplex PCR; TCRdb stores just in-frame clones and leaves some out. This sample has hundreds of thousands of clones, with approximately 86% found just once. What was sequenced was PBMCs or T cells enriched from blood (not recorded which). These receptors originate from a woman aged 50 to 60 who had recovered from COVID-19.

The CDR3: CASSLYAGGYNEQFF. The CDR3 DNA is TGCGCCAGCAGCTTGTACGCGGGAGGATACAATGAGCAGTTCTTC. This sequence joins TRBV5-1 and TRBJ2-1; 8 bases line up with TRBD2. V lost 1 base and J lost 4; bases outside the gene matches: 4. CDR1 and CDR2 (germline): SGHRS, YFSETQ. The CDR3 length is 15 residues. The complete variable domain, with remaining parts taken from reference TRBV5-1 and TRBJ2-1, reads KAGVTQTPRYLIKTRGQQVTLSCSPISGHRSVSWYQQTPGQGLQFLFEYFSETQRNKGNFPGRFSGRQFSNSRSEMNVSTLELGDSALYLCASSLYAGGYNEQFFGPGTRLTVL.

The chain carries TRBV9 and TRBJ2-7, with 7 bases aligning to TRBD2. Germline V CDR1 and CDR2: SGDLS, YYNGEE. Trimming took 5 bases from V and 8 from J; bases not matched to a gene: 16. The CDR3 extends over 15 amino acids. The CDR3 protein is CASSLGWQREYQQYF. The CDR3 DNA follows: TGTGCCAGCAGTTTAGGTTGGCAGCGGGAATATCAGCAGTACTTC.

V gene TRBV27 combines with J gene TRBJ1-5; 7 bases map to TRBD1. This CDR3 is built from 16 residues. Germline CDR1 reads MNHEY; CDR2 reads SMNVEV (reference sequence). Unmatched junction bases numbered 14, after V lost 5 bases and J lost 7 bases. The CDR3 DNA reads TGTGCCAGCAGTCCCGGACAGGACAAGACTAGACAGCCCCAGCATTTT. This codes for CASSPGQDKTRQPQHF.

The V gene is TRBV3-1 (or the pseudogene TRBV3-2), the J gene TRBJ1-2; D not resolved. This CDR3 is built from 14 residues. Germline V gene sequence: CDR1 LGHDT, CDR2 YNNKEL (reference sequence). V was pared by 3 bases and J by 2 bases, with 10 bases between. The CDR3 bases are TGTGCCAGCAGCCAGGGCAGAACGAACTATGGCTACACCTTC. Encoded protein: CASSQGRTNYGYTF.

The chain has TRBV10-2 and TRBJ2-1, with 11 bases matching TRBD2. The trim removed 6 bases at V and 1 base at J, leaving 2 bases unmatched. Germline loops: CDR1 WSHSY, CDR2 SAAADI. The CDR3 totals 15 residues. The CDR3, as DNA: TGCGCCAGCAGACTAGCGGGAGAATCCTACAATGAGCAGTTCTTC. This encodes CASRLAGESYNEQFF.

Here the CDR3 DNA reads TGTGCCAGCAGGCCTCCAGGGGGCTTCTTGGCAGCTTTCTTT. Translating gives CASRPPGGFLAAFF. This chain joins TRBV28 and TRBJ1-1; 8 bases are a match to TRBD1. V dropped 6 bases and J dropped 10; count of bases not matched to a gene: 13. Germline CDR1 MDHEN, CDR2 SYDVKM. CDR3 size: 14 residues.

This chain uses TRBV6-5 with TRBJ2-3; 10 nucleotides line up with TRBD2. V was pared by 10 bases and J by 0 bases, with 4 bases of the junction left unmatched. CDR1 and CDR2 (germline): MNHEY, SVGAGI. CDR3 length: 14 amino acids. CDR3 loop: CAIRTSGSTDTQYF. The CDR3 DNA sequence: TGTGCCATCAGGACTAGCGGAAGCACAGATACGCAGTATTTT.

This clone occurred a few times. DNA for the CDR3: TGTGCCAGCAGCATCCAGGGAAATGAGCAGTTCTTC. It is translated as CASSIQGNEQFF. The J gene is TRBJ2-1, the V gene TRBV5-6; TRBD1 might be the D (5 bases). This CDR3 is 12 amino acids long. Germline values: CDR1 SGHDT, CDR2 YYEEEE. V was cut by 4 bases and J by 7 bases, with 9 bases left in between.

This chain's CDR3 is CASSDGGLYEQYF. The CDR3 nucleotides read TGTGCCAGCAGCGACGGAGGTCTCTACGAGCAGTACTTC. The V gene is TRBV9, the J gene TRBJ2-7; D is perhaps TRBD2 (5 bases). Germline V gene data show CDR1 as SGDLS and CDR2 as YYNGEE. The CDR3 is 13 residues long. V shed 3 bases and J shed 3 bases, with 10 bases lying between them. The full variable domain, in which reference TRBV9 and TRBJ2-7 provide the parts outside the CDR3, is DSGVTQTPKHLITATGQRVTLRCSPRSGDLSVYWYQQSLDQGLQFLIQYYNGEERAKGNILERFSAQQFPDLHSELNLSSLELGDSALYFCASSDGGLYEQYFGPGTRLTVT.

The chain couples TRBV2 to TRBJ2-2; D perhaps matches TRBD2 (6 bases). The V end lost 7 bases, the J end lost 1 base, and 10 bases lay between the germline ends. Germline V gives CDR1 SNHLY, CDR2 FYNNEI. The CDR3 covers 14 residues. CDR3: CASIGRGNTGELFF. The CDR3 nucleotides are TGTGCCAGCATAGGGCGGGGGAACACCGGGGAGCTGTTTTTT.

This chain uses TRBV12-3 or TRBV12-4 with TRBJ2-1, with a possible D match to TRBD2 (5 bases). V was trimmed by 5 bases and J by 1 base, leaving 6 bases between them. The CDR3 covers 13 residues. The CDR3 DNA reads TGTGCCAGCAGTCCGGGGTCCTACAATGAGCAGTTCTTC. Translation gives CASSPGSYNEQFF.

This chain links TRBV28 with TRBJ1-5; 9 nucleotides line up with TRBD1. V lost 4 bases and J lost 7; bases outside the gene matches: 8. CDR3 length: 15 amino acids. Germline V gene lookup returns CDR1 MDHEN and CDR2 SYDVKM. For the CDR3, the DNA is TGTGCCAGCAGTTCCCCCGGGACAGGGAAGCAGCCCCAGCATTTT. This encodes CASSSPGTGKQPQHF.

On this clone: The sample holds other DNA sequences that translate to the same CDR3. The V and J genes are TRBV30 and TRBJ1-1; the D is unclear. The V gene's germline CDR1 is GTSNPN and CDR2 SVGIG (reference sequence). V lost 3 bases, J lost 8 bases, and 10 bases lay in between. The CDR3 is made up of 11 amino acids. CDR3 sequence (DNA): TGTGCCTGGAGCCGTGGCACAGAAGCTTTCTTT. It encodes CAWSRGTEAFF.

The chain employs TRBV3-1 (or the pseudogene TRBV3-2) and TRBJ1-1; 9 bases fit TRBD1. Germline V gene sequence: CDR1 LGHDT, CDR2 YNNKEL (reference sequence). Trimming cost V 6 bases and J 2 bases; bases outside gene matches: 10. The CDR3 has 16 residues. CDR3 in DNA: TGTGCCAGCAGGACAGGGGGAGGGGGGTTTAACACTGAAGCTTTCTTT. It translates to CASRTGGGGFNTEAFF.

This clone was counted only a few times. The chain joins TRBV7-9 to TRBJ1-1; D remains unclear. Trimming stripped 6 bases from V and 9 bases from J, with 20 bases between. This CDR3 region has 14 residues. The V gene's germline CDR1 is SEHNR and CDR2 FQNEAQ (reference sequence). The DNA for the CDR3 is TGTGCCAGCAGACCAGCTCCTTCGTGGGCTCAAGCTTTCTTT. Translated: CASRPAPSWAQAFF.

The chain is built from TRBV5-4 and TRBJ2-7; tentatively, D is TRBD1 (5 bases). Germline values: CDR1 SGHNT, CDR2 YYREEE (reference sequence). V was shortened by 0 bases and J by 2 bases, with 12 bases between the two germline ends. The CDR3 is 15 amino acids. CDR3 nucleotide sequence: TGTGCCAGCAGCTTGGTCCGGCAGGGAACCTACGAGCAGTACTTC. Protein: CASSLVRQGTYEQYF.

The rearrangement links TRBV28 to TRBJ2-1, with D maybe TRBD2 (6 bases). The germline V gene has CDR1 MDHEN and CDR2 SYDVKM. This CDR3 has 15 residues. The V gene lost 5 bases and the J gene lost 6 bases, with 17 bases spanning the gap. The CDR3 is CASSPASGEPNEQFF. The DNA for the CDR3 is TGTGCCAGCAGTCCCGCTTCGGGAGAGCCCAATGAGCAGTTCTTC.

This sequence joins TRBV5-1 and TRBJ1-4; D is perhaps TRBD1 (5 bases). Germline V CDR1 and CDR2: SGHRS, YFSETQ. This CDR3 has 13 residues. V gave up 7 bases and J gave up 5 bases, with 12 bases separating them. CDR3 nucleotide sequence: TGCGCCAGCTCGGTCAGGGTGAATGAAAAACTGTTTTTT. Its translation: CASSVRVNEKLFF.